These T cell receptor beta chains were read from a single sample in a study of blood T cell repertoires in COVID-19. Repertoires were generated with immunoSEQ multiplex PCR, while TCRdb's copy carries only in-frame clones and drops some. The sample contains around 250,000 clones, 86% of which appear only once. Sequencing was performed on peripheral blood. Source of these receptors: a man aged 80 or over with acute or convalescent COVID-19. The CDR3 runs from the conserved cysteine through the conserved F or W. A D gene is named only where the DNA matches it firmly. Clone sizes are given selectively: once, few, many, or a class where the clone is expanded.

TRBV5-8	.	TRBD1	TRBJ1-2	CASSQDREYGYTF	TGTGCCAGCAGCCAAGACAGGGAATATGGCTACACCTTC
TRBV6-1	.	.	TRBJ1-1	CASSESGFATEAFF	TGTGCCAGCAGTGAATCAGGGTTCGCCACTGAAGCTTTCTTT
TRBV4-1	.	TRBD2	TRBJ2-1	CASSPRTREYNEQFF	TGCGCCAGCAGCCCCCGGACTAGGGAATACAATGAGCAGTTCTTC
TRBV19	.	TRBD2	TRBJ2-1	CASSILAGALGEQFF	TGTGCCAGTAGTATCCTAGCGGGAGCTTTGGGTGAGCAGTTCTTC
TRBV19	once	TRBD1	TRBJ1-5	CASTLDRDLEGPQHF	TGTGCCAGTACCCTCGACAGGGACCTCGAGGGGCCCCAGCATTTT
TRBV19	.	.	TRBJ1-2	CASSNAGVYGYTF	TGTGCCAGTAGTAACGCGGGTGTCTATGGCTACACCTTC
TRBV15	.	TRBD1	TRBJ2-7	CATSRDAQGQGHEQYF	TGTGCCACCAGCAGAGATGCTCAAGGACAGGGTCACGAGCAGTACTTC
TRBV11-2	.	.	TRBJ2-2	CASSLAHTLAGELFF	TGTGCCAGCAGCTTAGCTCATACTCTGGCCGGGGAGCTGTTTTTT
TRBV3-1/TRBV3-2	.	.	TRBJ1-5	CASSPTGSNQPQHF	TGTGCCAGCAGCCCTACAGGGTCCAATCAGCCCCAGCATTTT
TRBV29-1	.	TRBD2	TRBJ2-1	CSVVLAGGPYEQFF	TGCAGCGTTGTGCTAGCGGGGGGGCCCTATGAGCAGTTCTTC
TRBV7-2	.	.	TRBJ1-4	CASSLFRGTTNEKLFF	TGTGCCAGCAGCTTGTTTAGGGGAACAACTAATGAAAAACTGTTTTTT
TRBV5-1	few	TRBD1	TRBJ1-4	CASSSGTGEEKLFF	TGCGCCAGCAGCTCCGGGACAGGGGAGGAAAAACTGTTTTTT